A single sample gave rise to the 4 T cell receptor beta chains below, sequenced in a study of technical replicates of blood from several donors. Measured with immunoSEQ multiplex PCR; TCRdb has only the in-frame clones, and not every one. The sample lists 70,000 to 85,000 clones, 97% occurring once. Sequencing was performed on T cells isolated from PBMCs. These receptor sequences come from a human donor in good health.

The chain joins TRBV9 to TRBJ1-2, with a possible D match to TRBD1 (5 bases). The ends were cut back, 0 bases at V and 5 bases at J, with 20 bases in the middle. Germline V lookup: CDR1 SGDLS, CDR2 YYNGEE. The CDR3 consists of 17 residues. CDR3 sequence reads: CASSVEDFGGVVYGYTF. The CDR3 region has the DNA TGTGCCAGCAGCGTAGAGGACTTCGGAGGGGTTGTGTATGGCTACACCTTC.

The rearrangement links TRBV14 to TRBJ2-3; TRBD2 matches 10 bases. The CDR3 is 15 amino acids. The germline V gene encodes CDR1 SGHDN and CDR2 FVKESK. With 4 bases clipped from V and 3 bases from J, the junction kept 4 bases outside the gene matches. CDR3 DNA: TGTGCCAGCAGCCGAAATAGCGGGGGGACAGATACGCAGTATTTT. Protein sequence: CASSRNSGGTDTQYF. The variable domain in full, completed from reference TRBV14 and TRBJ2-3, reads EAGVTQFPSHSVIEKGQTVTLRCDPISGHDNLYWYRRVMGKEIKFLLHFVKESKQDESGMPNNRFLAERTGGTYSTLKVQPAELEDSGVYFCASSRNSGGTDTQYFGPGTRLTVL.

The gene calls are TRBV29-1 and TRBJ2-7; 10 positions match TRBD1. CDR1 and CDR2 (germline): SQVTM, ANQGSEA. V lost 4 bases to trimming and J lost 5 bases; unmatched junction nucleotides: 8. The length of the CDR3 is 14 residues. CDR3 nucleotide sequence: TGCAGCGTTGGGTTTGGGACAGGGGATGACGAGCAGTACTTC. Protein sequence: CSVGFGTGDDEQYF.

The gene calls are TRBV5-1 and TRBJ2-1; 11 bases map to TRBD2. This CDR3 is built from 16 residues. From germline, CDR1 is SGHRS and CDR2 YFSETQ. V dropped 3 bases and J dropped 8; count of bases not matched to a gene: 10. The chain's CDR3 is CASSSIAGGPSDEQFF. CDR3 DNA: TGCGCCAGCAGCTCAATAGCGGGAGGGCCATCGGATGAGCAGTTCTTC. The full variable domain, rest sourced from reference TRBV5-1 and TRBJ2-1, is KAGVTQTPRYLIKTRGQQVTLSCSPISGHRSVSWYQQTPGQGLQFLFEYFSETQRNKGNFPGRFSGRQFSNSRSEMNVSTLELGDSALYLCASSSIAGGPSDEQFFGPGTRLTVL.